What follows describes a single T cell receptor beta chain. Its matching antigen is unknown. After removal of 4 bases from V and 4 bases from J, the junction contained 14 bases not matched to a gene. Germline V CDR1 and CDR2: SQVTM, ANQGSEA. The CDR3 covers 18 residues. Profiled with immunoSEQ multiplex PCR; TCRdb holds only in-frame clones, not every one. The sample lists about 120,000 clones, around nine tenths occurring once. The source of the sample is a study of cytomegalovirus exposure and HLA in healthy donors. The study's findings and limits: Most TCR sequences were rare, but some public TCRs occurred in many donors. With high specificity and sensitivity, the classifier reportedly diagnosed cytomegalovirus status. According to the study, 180 or so TCR beta chains were cytomegalovirus-associated. It was confirmed in vitro that three of the CMV-associated chains were specific for CMV antigens.

The V call is TRBV29-1, the J call TRBJ2-1; 12 bases map to TRBD2. The sample consisted of PBMCs. The origin of this receptor is a woman under 30 in good health and CMV-seronegative. DNA for the CDR3: TGCAGCGTTGTAGCTAGGCTAGCGGGAGGGAGGGGATACAATGAGCAGTTCTTC. Amino acid sequence: CSVVARLAGGRGYNEQFF.